Listed below are T cell receptor beta chains from one sample, sequenced in a study of blood T cell repertoires in COVID-19. Here immunoSEQ multiplex PCR was the method, and the copy in TCRdb shows in-frame clones only, minus some. The table lists under 350,000 clones, 65% to 90% of them singletons. Sequencing was done on a sample of peripheral blood. The origin of the receptors is a human donor in a cohort sampled during active COVID-19. The CDR3 runs from the conserved cysteine through the conserved F or W. D genes are given only for firm matches. Where a row states a size, it is once, few, many or the class of an expanded clone; other rows omit it.

v_call	d_call	clone_size	j_call	cdr3_nt	cdr3_aa
TRBV5-6	-	-	TRBJ1-6	TGTGCCAGCAGCTTTCGCCAGTATAATTCACCCCTCCACTTT	CASSFRQYNSPLHF
TRBV5-6	TRBD1	-	TRBJ1-4	TGTGCCAGCAGCCTCGGGACAGGGGAGGGTAAAAAACTGTTTTTT	CASSLGTGEGKKLFF
TRBV5-1	TRBD1	-	TRBJ1-1	TGCGCCAGCAGCCCCGGGACAGAAAAGCCGAAAAAGAACACTGAAGCTTTCTTT	CASSPGTEKPKKNTEAFF
TRBV24-1	-	-	TRBJ1-1	TGTGCCACCAGTGCGGGGATGAACACTGAAGCTTTCTTT	CATSAGMNTEAFF
TRBV13	TRBD1	few	TRBJ2-7	TGTGCCAGCAGAGAGGGACAGGTAATCTACGAGCAGTACTTC	CASREGQVIYEQYF
TRBV5-6	-	once	TRBJ1-2	TGTGCCAGCAGCTGGCGGACAGAAATCTATGGCTACACCTTC	CASSWRTEIYGYTF
TRBV19	-	few	TRBJ2-2	TGTGCCAGTACCTTATCCAGGACCCAGGGGACCGGGGAGCTGTTTTTT	CASTLSRTQGTGELFF
TRBV6-2/TRBV6-3	TRBD1	-	TRBJ2-2	TGTGCCAGCAGTTTCCCGGACAGGCCCGGGGAGCTGTTTTTT	CASSFPDRPGELFF
TRBV6-1	-	few	TRBJ1-1	TGTGCCAGCAGTGAAGCATTAGGGGTGGTTGAAGCTTTCTTT	CASSEALGVVEAFF
TRBV9	TRBD2	few	TRBJ2-3	TGTGCCAGCAGCGTAGGTCTGCCCGGGGGGGCAACAGATACGCAGTATTTT	CASSVGLPGGATDTQYF
TRBV6-5	-	-	TRBJ1-1	TGTGCCAGCAGTTACTCACCGGGACAGAACACTGAAGCTTTCTTT	CASSYSPGQNTEAFF
TRBV10-3	-	-	TRBJ1-5	TGTGCCTCAATGGCTTTTGACAATCAGCCCCAGCATTTT	CASMAFDNQPQHF
TRBV6-5	-	-	TRBJ1-2	TGTGCCAGCAGTTTTACATCCGCGGGAGGCTACACCTTC	CASSFTSAGGYTF
TRBV4-2	TRBD2	-	TRBJ2-2	TGTGCCAGCAGCCAAGGGGACTACAACACCGGGGAGCTGTTTTTT	CASSQGDYNTGELFF
TRBV11-2	-	-	TRBJ1-6	TGTGCCAGCAGCTTGGACCTGGCGGGTTCACCCCTCCACTTT	CASSLDLAGSPLHF
TRBV30	-	-	TRBJ2-7	TGTGCCTGGAGTGTAGGTCAGGGTTCCTACGAGCAGTACTTC	CAWSVGQGSYEQYF
TRBV30	TRBD2	-	TRBJ2-7	TGTGCCTTTAAGCGGGGGGGTCCTAACGAGCAGTACTTC	CAFKRGGPNEQYF
TRBV7-2	-	-	TRBJ2-4	TGTGCCAGCAGCTTAGATGGGACATTAGCTGGTATAAACATTCAGTACTTC	CASSLDGTLAGINIQYF
TRBV13	-	many	TRBJ2-7	TGTGCCAGCAGCTTAGGGACATACTCCTACGAGCAGTACTTC	CASSLGTYSYEQYF
TRBV27	TRBD1	-	TRBJ1-4	TGTGCCAGCAGCCAACAGGGGTATGGGGATGAAAAACTGTTTTTT	CASSQQGYGDEKLFF
TRBV4-1	-	-	TRBJ1-1	TGCGCCAGCAGCCAAGATCACAACAGCATGAACACTGAAGCTTTCTTT	CASSQDHNSMNTEAFF
TRBV3-1/TRBV3-2	-	-	TRBJ1-1	TGTGCCAGCAGCCAGTTGACAGGTGGTGAAGCTTTCTTT	CASSQLTGGEAFF
TRBV6-1	TRBD2	-	TRBJ2-3	TGTGCCAGCAGTGTGACTAGCGGGGGACTGACAGATACGCAGTATTTT	CASSVTSGGLTDTQYF
TRBV12-3/TRBV12-4	-	-	TRBJ2-2	TGTGCCAGCAGTCAGGATACCGGGGAGCTGTTTTTT	CASSQDTGELFF
TRBV4-2	TRBD1	-	TRBJ1-6	TGTGCCAGCAGCCAAGATGCGGGACAGGGGTTGTACACCCTCCACTTT	CASSQDAGQGLYTLHF
TRBV6-5	TRBD1	-	TRBJ1-6	TGTGCCAGCGGGGGACAGGTCTCAAATTCACCCCTCCACTTT	CASGGQVSNSPLHF
TRBV6-6	-	-	TRBJ1-2	TGTGCCAGCAGAGACATGACAGCTACTAACTATGGCTACACCTTC	CASRDMTATNYGYTF
TRBV19	-	-	TRBJ1-2	TGTGCCAGTAGTCCTCAGGAAGACTATGGCTACACCTTC	CASSPQEDYGYTF
TRBV9	TRBD1	-	TRBJ2-7	TGTGCCAGCAGCGCCGGGACAGACCTCTACGAGCAGTACTTC	CASSAGTDLYEQYF
TRBV18	TRBD1	-	TRBJ1-4	TGTGCCAGCTCACCGCGGACAGGGGGCTCCTTGGGTAATGAAAAACTGTTTTTT	CASSPRTGGSLGNEKLFF
TRBV11-2	-	-	TRBJ2-2	TGTGCCAGCAGCCAAGGGGGGGCGAACACCGGGGAGCTGTTTTTT	CASSQGGANTGELFF
TRBV19	-	-	TRBJ2-1	TGTGCCAGTAGTGTGACAGGTCCCTACAATGAGCAGTTCTTC	CASSVTGPYNEQFF
TRBV5-4	TRBD2	few	TRBJ2-7	TGTGCCAGCAGCACCCTAGCGGGGCCAGGAGAGCAGTACTTC	CASSTLAGPGEQYF